This T cell receptor beta chain originates from a study of blood T cell repertoires in COVID-19. At the level of the study: Sites in the United States, Italy and Spain provided acute and convalescent COVID-19 samples. In each case, the material was cDNA or gDNA derived from T cells, B-cell-depleted T cells, or PBMCs.

Original analysis: Reference gene primer amplification in the assay estimated nucleated cell counts. Repertoires were generated with immunoSEQ multiplex PCR, while TCRdb's copy carries only in-frame clones and drops some. Clone size and V and J calls were adopted from that table, with D and trimming inferred from the DNA. There are some 190,000 clones in the sample; around nine tenths occur only once, and 1.5% lies in the top ten. The CDR3 is 11 residues long. The ends were cut back, 7 bases at V and 5 bases at J, with 11 bases in the middle. CDR1 is SQVTM and CDR2 is ANQGSEA in the germline V gene. Sequencing used peripheral blood. The source is a man aged 18 to 30 with active or convalescent COVID-19. The V and J genes are TRBV29-1 and TRBJ1-1; D uncertain. The CDR3 spells CSAYVGTEAFF. The CDR3, as DNA: TGCAGCGCTTACGTCGGGACTGAAGCTTTCTTT. The full variable domain, completed using reference TRBV29-1 and TRBJ1-1, is SAVISQKPSRDICQRGTSLTIQCQVDSQVTMMFWYRQQPGQSLTLIATANQGSEATYESGFVIDKFPISRPNLTFSTLTVSNMSPEDSSIYLCSAYVGTEAFFGQGTRLTVV.